Included here is one T cell receptor (beta chain) sequence, with context. No antigen is known for it. Within the sample, other DNA sequences also encode this same CDR3. The sampling schedule covered blood at baseline, cycle 4 day 1, and cycle 7 day 1. The CDR3 extends over 14 amino acids. V lost 0 bases, J lost 4 bases, and 7 bases lay in between. Germline CDR1 reads MNHEY; CDR2 reads SMNVEV (reference sequence). The data derive from a study of OX40 agonist ivuxolimab in advanced cancers. Study-level background: Averaging roughly 60 years in age, with a range of roughly 20 to 90, the cohort was about 83% male. Study findings and constraints: Which antigen the expanded peripheral T cells recognized is unknown.

TCRdb's copy holds only in-frame clones and misses some; the assay was immunoSEQ multiplex PCR. The table lists 70,000 to 85,000 clones, roughly 82% of them singletons. The sample here was CD4+ or CD8+ T cells sorted from blood, taken in a trial of the OX40 agonist ivuxolimab. The clonotype originates from an adult with an advanced solid tumor such as melanoma, head and neck, liver or kidney cancer. This chain connects TRBV27 to TRBJ1-3; D unresolved. CDR3 nucleotide sequence: TGTGCCAGCAGTTTATCCGGCTTGGGAAACACCATATATTTT. Protein product: CASSLSGLGNTIYF.